These 16 T cell receptor beta chains were all obtained from the same sample, sequenced in a study of molecular identifiers for immune sequencing clone quantification. TCRdb itself ran the PCR reads through MiXCR, one entry per CDR3 protein. The sample carries about 510,000 distinct CDR3 sequences, 25% recorded once. The sample taken for sequencing was naive CD8+ T cells from blood, with Jurkat cell RNA spiked in. Noted subset: FACS-sorted CD8+CD4-CCR7+CD45RA+ naive T cells. Receptors originate from a human donor in good health. Some libraries in this study had Jurkat cell RNA spiked in.

This clonotype was seen a handful of times. V is TRBV4-2 and J is TRBJ2-3, with TRBD2 matching 10 bases. The CDR3 is 17 residues long. V dropped 3 bases and J dropped 2; count of bases not matched to a gene: 8. The germline CDR1 and CDR2 sequences are LGHNA and YNFKEQ. As DNA, the CDR3 is TGTGCCAGCAGCCAGGCGGGACTAGCGTCACTCACAGATACGCAGTATTTT. It specifies CASSQAGLASLTDTQYF.

This clonotype has a handful of counts. This chain joins TRBV4-1 and TRBJ1-1; 9 nucleotides match TRBD1. V was pared by 3 bases and J by 6 bases, with 14 bases of the junction left unmatched. This CDR3 region has 17 residues. Germline CDR1 is MGHRA and CDR2 is YSYEKL. The CDR3 sequence: CASSQRAGTGRFAEAFF. DNA for the CDR3: TGCGCCAGCAGCCAGAGAGCCGGGACAGGGAGGTTTGCTGAAGCTTTCTTT.

This clonotype was counted a few times. The chain uses TRBV4-3 and TRBJ2-3; no firm D call. CDR3 size: 16 residues. The germline CDR1 and CDR2 sequences are LGHNA and YSLEER. Trimming pared 0 bases from V and 0 bases from J, leaving 10 bases between. The CDR3 nucleotides read TGCGCCAGCAGCCAAGATAAAGGCCCTAGCACAGATACGCAGTATTTT. It codes for CASSQDKGPSTDTQYF.

As regards this clonotype: With a much larger clone just one base away, this may be a read error. The rearrangement links TRBV30 to TRBJ2-7; no firm D call. V lost 0 bases, J lost 2 bases, and 11 bases lay in between. This CDR3 is built from 14 residues. CDR1 GTSNPN and CDR2 SVGIG come from the germline V gene (reference sequence). The DNA of the CDR3 is TGTGCCTGGAGTGTAGGGCCAGGCCCCTACGAGCAGTACTTC. Its protein product is CAWSVGPGPYEQYF. Full variable domain (missing parts from reference TRBV30 and TRBJ2-7): SQTIHQWPATLVQPVGSPLSLECTVEGTSNPNLYWYRQAAGRGLQLLFYSVGIGQISSEVPQNLSASRPQDRQFILSSKKLLLSDSGFYLCAWSVGPGPYEQYFGPGTRLTVT.

This clonotype came up many times. The CDR3 spells CASSFPTGGYEQYF. The CDR3 DNA sequence: TGTGCCAGCAGCTTCCCGACAGGGGGCTACGAGCAGTACTTC. V gene TRBV7-9 combines with J gene TRBJ2-7; 9 bases agree with TRBD1. With V trimmed by 3 bases and J by 3 bases, 3 bases remained unmatched. Germline CDR1 reads SEHNR; CDR2 reads FQNEAQ (reference sequence). The CDR3 has 14 amino acids. The whole variable domain, filled in from reference TRBV7-9 and TRBJ2-7, reads DTGVSQNPRHKITKRGQNVTFRCDPISEHNRLYWYRQTLGQGPEFLTYFQNEAQLEKSRLLSDRFSAERPKGSFSTLEIQRTEQGDSAMYLCASSFPTGGYEQYFGPGTRLTVT.

V and J are TRBV28 and TRBJ2-5, with TRBD2 matching over 9 bases. The CDR3 is 16 residues long. Germline CDR1 is MDHEN and CDR2 is SYDVKM. V shed 6 bases, J shed 5 bases, and the junction held 13 bases outside the gene matches. The chain's CDR3 is CASSQRVAGGWETQYF. CDR3 nucleotides: TGTGCCAGCAGCCAAAGGGTTGCGGGAGGGTGGGAGACCCAGTACTTC.

This clonotype was seen ten or more times. This rearrangement joins TRBV5-6 to TRBJ2-3, with 10 bases fitting TRBD2. Per the germline V gene, CDR1 is SGHDT and CDR2 is YYEEEE. The CDR3 has 18 amino acids. V shed 2 bases and J 2 bases; nucleotides not matched to a gene: 11. Here the CDR3 reads CASSLSLRLAGATDTQYF. The CDR3 DNA sequence: TGTGCCAGCAGCTTATCGCTACGGCTAGCGGGGGCCACAGATACGCAGTATTTT.

The CDR3 reads CASAEGLAGLNEQFF. Written as DNA, the CDR3 is TGCGCCAGCGCCGAAGGACTAGCGGGACTGAATGAGCAGTTCTTC. This chain connects TRBV4-3 to TRBJ2-1; 12 positions agree with TRBD2. Germline CDR1 reads LGHNA; CDR2 reads YSLEER. This CDR3 is built from 15 residues. Trimming removed 8 bases from V and 7 bases from J; junction bases left unmatched: 9.

The CDR3 here is CAISDRRGRAYEQYF. In nucleotides, the CDR3 is TGTGCCATCAGTGATAGAAGGGGACGCGCGTACGAGCAGTACTTC. The chain has TRBV10-3 and TRBJ2-7; TRBD1 or TRBD2 may be the D gene (5 bases each). V gave up 3 bases and J gave up 4 bases, with 16 bases separating them. Germline CDR1 ENHRY, CDR2 SYGVKD. The CDR3 sequence is 15 residues long.

The V and J genes are TRBV24-1 and TRBJ2-3; TRBD1 matches at 9 bases. CDR1 is KGHDR and CDR2 is SFDVKD in the germline V gene. The CDR3 is made up of 16 amino acids. J was trimmed by 3 bases and V by 5 bases; bases with no gene match: 8. The CDR3 DNA follows: TGTGCCACCAGTGGGCGGACAGGGGTTGGGACAGATACGCAGTATTTT. This gives the protein CATSGRTGVGTDTQYF.

J is TRBJ1-2 and V is TRBV12-3 or TRBV12-4; D remains ambiguous. The V end lost 3 bases, the J end lost 4 bases, and 9 bases lay between the germline ends. CDR3 length equals 13 residues. CDR3 sequence: CASSFRVTYGYTF. DNA for the CDR3: TGTGCCAGCAGTTTTCGGGTGACCTATGGCTACACCTTC.

In its sample, this clonotype was seen many times. A junction end diverges from the germline sequence, so it may reflect a read error. The CDR3 DNA follows: TGTGCCAGCACCCCAACAGGGGCTGAAGCTTTCTTT. It encodes CASTPTGAEAFF. The chain carries TRBV10-2 and TRBJ1-1; the match to TRBD1 covers 7 bases. Germline V gives CDR1 WSHSY, CDR2 SAAADI. The length of the CDR3 is 12 residues.

The gene calls are TRBV5-3 and TRBJ1-1, with D possibly TRBD1 on 5 matching bases. TRBV5-3 is reported as an ORF; its role is uncertain. V was shortened by 8 bases and J by 2 bases, with 10 bases between the two germline ends. This CDR3 comprises 12 residues. The CDR3 reads CASWRDNTEAFF. The CDR3 nucleotides are TGTGCCAGCTGGAGGGACAACACTGAAGCTTTCTTT.

This clonotype turned up a few times. This chain uses TRBV9 with TRBJ2-3, with D tentatively TRBD2 (5 bases). This CDR3 region has 15 residues. The germline CDR1 and CDR2 sequences are SGDLS and YYNGEE. With 3 bases removed from V and 1 base from J, the gap between germline ends came to 12 bases. CDR3: CASSGEAGGTDTQYF. In DNA form, the CDR3 reads TGTGCCAGCAGCGGAGAGGCGGGCGGCACAGATACGCAGTATTTT.

This clonotype was seen ten or more times. This chain joins TRBV30 and TRBJ1-2, with unresolved D. This CDR3 is built from 13 residues. V lost 0 bases to trimming and J lost 2 bases, with 7 bases between them. Germline CDR1 GTSNPN, CDR2 SVGIG (reference sequence). In DNA form, the CDR3 reads TGTGCCTGGAGTGTAATGGGGAACTATGGCTACACCTTC. Residues: CAWSVMGNYGYTF.

The gene calls are TRBV10-3 and TRBJ2-2, with TRBD2 matching over 12 bases. This CDR3 comprises 16 residues. Unmatched junction bases numbered 5, after V lost 4 bases and J lost 5 bases. From germline, CDR1 is ENHRY and CDR2 SYGVKD. The CDR3 bases are TGTGCCATCAGTGCCCTTGGGACTAGCGGGACCGGGGAGCTGTTTTTT. This gives the protein CAISALGTSGTGELFF.